Below, one T cell receptor beta chain is given with its context. Its specificity is not known. Germline V gives CDR1 SGHDT, CDR2 YYEEEE. V lost 3 bases, J lost 2 bases, and 9 bases stayed unmatched. The CDR3 is made up of 16 amino acids. The data belong to a study of cytomegalovirus exposure and HLA in healthy donors. Findings of the study overall: Earlier findings revealed that most TCR beta V segments proved productive either about 87% or about 30% of the time. An analysis was carried out later, and it reportedly showed fewer N-insertions in an Asian-associated ancestry cluster than the 666-donor mean.

It was with 60 Vbeta and 13 Jbeta primers that the PCR ran. Some clones are missing from TCRdb's copy, which holds only in-frame ones; the method was immunoSEQ multiplex PCR. The data show about 210,000 clones, about four fifths seen once. The J gene is TRBJ2-3, the V gene TRBV5-6; the match to TRBD2 covers 7 bases. Sequencing was done on a sample of PBMCs. This TCR was recovered from a man aged 35-49 years in good health and CMV-seropositive. DNA of the CDR3: TGTGCCAGCAGCTATGTGATAGCGGGTATCACAGATACGCAGTATTTT. As protein: CASSYVIAGITDTQYF.